This is a list of T cell receptor beta chains from one sample in a study of T cell repertoires in cytomegalovirus infection. One entry per CDR3 protein, called by TCRdb with MiXCR from the reads. The sample includes nearly 700,000 distinct CDR3 sequences, roughly 33% of them seen just once. The antigens these receptors bind are not known. The specimen was cultured PBMCs, collected from culture after CMV antigen stimulation. Receptors were obtained from a human donor in good health (CMV status not recorded). Some clones in this sample may be carry-over from other donors' samples. CDR3s include the opening cysteine and the closing phenylalanine or tryptophan.

j_gene,v_gene,CDR3aa
TRBJ2-1,TRBV6-6,CASSYTPRDEQFF
TRBJ1-4,TRBV28,CASGSGTLGEKLLF
TRBJ2-6,TRBV27,CASSRDRGGAGANVLTF
TRBJ2-5,TRBV5-4,CASSSKAGAEKETQYF
TRBJ2-7,TRBV7-6,CASTPGSPPGEQYF
TRBJ1-2,TRBV9,CASSWGSGTTPDYGYTF
TRBJ1-1,TRBV27,CASSLRLEGPVGTFF
TRBJ1-5,TRBV19,CASSSGQGTGQPQHF
TRBJ2-4,TRBV15,CATSRGGRGALDKNIQYF
TRBJ2-7,TRBV27,CASGITYEQYF
TRBJ2-5,TRBV2,CASSERRKETQYF
TRBJ2-7,TRBV4-2,CASSQAGTGDEHTIDSSEQYF
TRBJ2-1,TRBV11-2,CASSFRSVLSYNEQFF
TRBJ2-7,TRBV19,CASSTTSTSWNEQYF
TRBJ1-4,TRBV9,CASSVGLSNEKLFF
TRBJ2-4,TRBV6-2/TRBV6-3,CATDSGRPSRGNIQYF
TRBJ1-1,TRBV29-1,CSVDFPDRPQEAFF
TRBJ2-7,TRBV5-1,CASSFSTSGPYEQYF
TRBJ2-7,TRBV7-2,CASSFRANRGHEQYF
TRBJ1-1,TRBV29-1,CSVLEGSGINTEAFF
TRBJ2-1,TRBV19,CASSITASYNEQFF
TRBJ2-7,TRBV27,CASSRGTSGDSYEQYF
TRBJ2-3,TRBV19,CASSTYRGYPGTAGDTQYF
TRBJ2-3,TRBV3-1,CASSRGTSTDTQYF
TRBJ2-2,TRBV7-4,CASSLRGDAGELFF
TRBJ2-5,TRBV5-4,CASSFEWDTETQYF
TRBJ2-5,TRBV11-1,CASSLGVSRGGQETQYF